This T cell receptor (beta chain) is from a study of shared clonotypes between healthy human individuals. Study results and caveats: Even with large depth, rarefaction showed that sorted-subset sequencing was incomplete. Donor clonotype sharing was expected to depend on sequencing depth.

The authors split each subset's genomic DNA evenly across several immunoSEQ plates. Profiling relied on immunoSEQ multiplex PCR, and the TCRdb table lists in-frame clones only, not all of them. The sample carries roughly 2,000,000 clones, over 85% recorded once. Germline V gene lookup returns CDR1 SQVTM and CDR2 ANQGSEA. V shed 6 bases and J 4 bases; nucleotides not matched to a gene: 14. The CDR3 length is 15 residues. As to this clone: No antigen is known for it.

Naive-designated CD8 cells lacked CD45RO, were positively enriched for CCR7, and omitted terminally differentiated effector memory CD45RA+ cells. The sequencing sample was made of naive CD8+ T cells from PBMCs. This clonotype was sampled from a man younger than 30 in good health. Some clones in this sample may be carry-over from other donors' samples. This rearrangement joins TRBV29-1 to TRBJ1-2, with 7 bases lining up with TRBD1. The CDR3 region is CSVGTAITLRYGYTF. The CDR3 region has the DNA TGCAGCGTGGGGACAGCCATTACTCTACGCTATGGCTACACCTTC.